The present T cell receptor (beta chain) was sequenced within a study of blood T cell repertoires in COVID-19. Study-wide context: PBMCs, B-cell-depleted T cells, or T cells were the source of the cDNA or gDNA that made up the material.

The table came from immunoSEQ multiplex PCR; TCRdb's copy has only in-frame clones and leaves some out. Of around 200,000 clones in the sample, roughly 90% were seen once. CDR1 and CDR2 from the germline V gene are SGHTA and FQGNSA. This CDR3 region has 16 residues. V gave up 3 bases and J gave up 2 bases; unmatched junction bases: 2. The chain is built from TRBV7-2 and TRBJ2-1; 12 positions match TRBD2. This TCR derives from a woman in her 50s with acute or convalescent COVID-19. The sequencing sample was made of peripheral blood. The CDR3 is CASSLASGGAYNEQFF. CDR3 bases: TGTGCCAGCAGCTTGGCTAGCGGGGGGGCCTACAATGAGCAGTTCTTC.